This note documents a single TCR beta chain sequence. Repertoires were generated with immunoSEQ multiplex PCR, while TCRdb's copy carries only in-frame clones and drops some. The table records about 580,000 clones, roughly 98% of them present only once. This record comes from a study of shared clonotypes between healthy human individuals. After removal of 5 bases from V and 2 bases from J, the junction contained 5 bases not matched to a gene. The germline V gene has CDR1 SGHAT and CDR2 FQNNGV. The CDR3 consists of 16 residues. Naive CD8 populations comprised CD45RO-negative cells positively selected for CCR7, excluding terminally differentiated effector memory CD45RA+ cells.

Specimen: naive CD8+ T cells sorted from blood. This TCR came from a man aged 25-40 years in good health. This chain links TRBV11-2 with TRBJ2-3, with 12 bases matching TRBD1. The CDR3: CASSLGQGAFTDTQYF. CDR3 sequence (DNA): TGTGCCAGCAGCCTGGGACAGGGGGCTTTCACAGATACGCAGTATTTT.